This TCR beta chain comes out of a study of OX40 agonist ivuxolimab in advanced cancers. Study-level information: A mean age of about 59 years, range roughly 23 to 85, was recorded, and 82.7% were male. General observations from the study: Dosing at 0.1 to 3.0 mg/kg was accompanied by clonal expansion of CD4+ and CD8+ blood T cells by week 6. Some nonresponders additionally presented with little normalized T-cell clonal expansion. No antigen was identified for the clonally expanded peripheral T cells.

V shed 7 bases and J shed 4 bases, with 8 bases lying between them. The germline CDR1 and CDR2 sequences are ENHRY and SYGVKD. The CDR3 spans 12 residues. On this clone: Its antigen is still unknown.

The assay was immunoSEQ multiplex PCR, and TCRdb's table has in-frame clones only and misses some. Of tens of thousands of clones in the sample, 89% were seen once. V gene TRBV10-3 combines with J gene TRBJ2-1, with D unresolved. The TCR was taken from an adult with an advanced solid tumor such as melanoma, head and neck, liver or kidney cancer. The sequences come from CD4+ or CD8+ T cells sorted from blood, collected in a trial of the OX40 agonist ivuxolimab. The CDR3 loop is CAIKGTYNEQFF. For the CDR3, the DNA is TGTGCCATCAAGGGAACATACAATGAGCAGTTCTTC.